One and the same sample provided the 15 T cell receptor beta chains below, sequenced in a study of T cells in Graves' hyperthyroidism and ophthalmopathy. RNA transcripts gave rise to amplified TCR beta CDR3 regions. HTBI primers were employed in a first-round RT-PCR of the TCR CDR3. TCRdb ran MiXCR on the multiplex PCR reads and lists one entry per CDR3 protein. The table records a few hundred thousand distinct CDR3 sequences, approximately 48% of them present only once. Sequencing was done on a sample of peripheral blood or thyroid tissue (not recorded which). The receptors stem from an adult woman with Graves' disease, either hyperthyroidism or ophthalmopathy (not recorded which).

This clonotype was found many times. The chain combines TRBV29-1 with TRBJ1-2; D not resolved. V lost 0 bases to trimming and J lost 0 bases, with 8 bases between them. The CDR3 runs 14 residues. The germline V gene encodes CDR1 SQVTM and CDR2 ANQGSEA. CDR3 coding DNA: TGCAGCGTTGAAGATGCAGGCGCTAACTATGGCTACACCTTC. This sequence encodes CSVEDAGANYGYTF.

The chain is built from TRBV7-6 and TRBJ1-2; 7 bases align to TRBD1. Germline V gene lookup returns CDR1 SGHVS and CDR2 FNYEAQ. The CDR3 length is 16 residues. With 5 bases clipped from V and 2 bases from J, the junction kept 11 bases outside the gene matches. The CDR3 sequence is CASSPLGGWDNYGYTF. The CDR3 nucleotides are TGTGCCAGCAGCCCATTAGGGGGCTGGGACAACTATGGCTACACCTTC.

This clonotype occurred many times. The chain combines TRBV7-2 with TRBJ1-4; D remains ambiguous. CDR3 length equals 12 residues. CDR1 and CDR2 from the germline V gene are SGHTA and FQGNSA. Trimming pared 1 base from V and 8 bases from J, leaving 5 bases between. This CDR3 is CASSLDREKLFF. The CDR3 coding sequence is TGTGCCAGCAGCTTAGATAGGGAAAAACTGTTTTTT. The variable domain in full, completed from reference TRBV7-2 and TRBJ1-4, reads GAGVSQSPSNKVTEKGKDVELRCDPISGHTALYWYRQSLGQGLEFLIYFQGNSAPDKSGLPSDRFSAERTGGSVSTLTIQRTQQEDSAVYLCASSLDREKLFFGSGTQLSVL.

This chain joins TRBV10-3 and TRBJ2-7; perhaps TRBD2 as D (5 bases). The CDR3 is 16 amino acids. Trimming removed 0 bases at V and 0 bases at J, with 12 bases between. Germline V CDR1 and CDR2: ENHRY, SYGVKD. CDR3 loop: CAISESRVLISYEQYF. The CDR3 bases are TGTGCCATCAGTGAGTCGAGGGTCCTAATCTCCTACGAGCAGTACTTC.

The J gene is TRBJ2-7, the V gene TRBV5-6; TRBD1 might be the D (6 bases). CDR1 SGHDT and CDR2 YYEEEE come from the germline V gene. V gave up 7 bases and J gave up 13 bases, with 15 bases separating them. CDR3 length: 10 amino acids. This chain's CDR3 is CASARGHLYF. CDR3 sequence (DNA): TGTGCCAGCGCACGGGGACACCTCTACTTC. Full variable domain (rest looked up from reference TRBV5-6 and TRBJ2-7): DAGVTQSPTHLIKTRGQQVTLRCSPKSGHDTVSWYQQALGQGPQFIFQYYEEEERQRGNFPDRFSGHQFPNYSSELNVNALLLGDSALYLCASARGHLYFGPGTRLTVT.

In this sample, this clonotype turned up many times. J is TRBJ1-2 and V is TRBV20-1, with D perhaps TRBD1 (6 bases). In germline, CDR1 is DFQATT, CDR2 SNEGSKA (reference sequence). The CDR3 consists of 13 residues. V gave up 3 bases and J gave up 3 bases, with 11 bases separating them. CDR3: CSASAGVDYGYTF. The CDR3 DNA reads TGCAGTGCTAGCGCAGGGGTTGACTATGGCTACACCTTC.

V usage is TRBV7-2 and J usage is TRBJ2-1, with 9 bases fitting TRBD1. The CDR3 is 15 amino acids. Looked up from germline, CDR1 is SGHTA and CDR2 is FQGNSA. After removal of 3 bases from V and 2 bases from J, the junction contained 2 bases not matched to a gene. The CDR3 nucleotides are TGTGCCAGCAGCTTGGGACAGGGCGCCTACAATGAGCAGTTCTTC. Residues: CASSLGQGAYNEQFF.

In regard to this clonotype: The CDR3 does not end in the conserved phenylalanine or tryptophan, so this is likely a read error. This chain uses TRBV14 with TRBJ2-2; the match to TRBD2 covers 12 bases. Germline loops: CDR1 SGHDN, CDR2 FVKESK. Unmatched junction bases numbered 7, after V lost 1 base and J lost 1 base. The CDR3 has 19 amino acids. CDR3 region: CASSQASSGRALNTGELFS. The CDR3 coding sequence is TGTGCCAGCAGCCAAGCCTCTAGCGGGAGGGCCTTGAACACCGGGGAGCTGTTTTCT.

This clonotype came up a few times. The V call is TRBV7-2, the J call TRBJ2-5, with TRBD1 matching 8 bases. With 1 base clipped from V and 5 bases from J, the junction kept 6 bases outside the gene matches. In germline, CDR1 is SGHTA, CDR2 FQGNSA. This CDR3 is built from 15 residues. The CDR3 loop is CASSLVWQGAETQYF. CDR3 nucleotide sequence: TGTGCCAGCAGCTTAGTCTGGCAGGGGGCGGAGACCCAGTACTTC.

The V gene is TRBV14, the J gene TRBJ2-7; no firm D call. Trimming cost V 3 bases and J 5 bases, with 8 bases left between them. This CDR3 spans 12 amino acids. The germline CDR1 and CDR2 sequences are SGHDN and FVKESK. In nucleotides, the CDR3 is TGTGCCAGCAGCCAGATACCGCACGAGCAGTACTTC. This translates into CASSQIPHEQYF.

CDR3 residues: CSARGQGAAFF. The CDR3 nucleotides read TGCAGTGCTAGAGGGCAGGGGGCGGCTTTCTTT. This rearrangement joins TRBV20-1 to TRBJ1-1; 8 nucleotides line up with TRBD1. Germline V lookup: CDR1 DFQATT, CDR2 SNEGSKA (reference sequence). V lost 1 base, J lost 11 bases, and 3 bases stayed unmatched. This CDR3 region has 11 residues.

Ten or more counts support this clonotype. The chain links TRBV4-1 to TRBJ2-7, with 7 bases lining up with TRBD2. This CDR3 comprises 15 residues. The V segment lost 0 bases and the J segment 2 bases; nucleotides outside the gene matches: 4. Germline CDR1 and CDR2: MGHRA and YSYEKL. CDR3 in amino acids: CASSQDRGGPYEQYF. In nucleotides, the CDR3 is TGCGCCAGCAGCCAAGATCGGGGAGGGCCCTACGAGCAGTACTTC.

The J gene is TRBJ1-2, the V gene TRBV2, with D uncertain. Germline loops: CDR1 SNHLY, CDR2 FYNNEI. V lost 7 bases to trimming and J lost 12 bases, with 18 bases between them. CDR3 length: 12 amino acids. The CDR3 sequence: CASIGKNSGNTF. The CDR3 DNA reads TGTGCCAGCATTGGGAAAAACTCTGGAAACACCTTC.

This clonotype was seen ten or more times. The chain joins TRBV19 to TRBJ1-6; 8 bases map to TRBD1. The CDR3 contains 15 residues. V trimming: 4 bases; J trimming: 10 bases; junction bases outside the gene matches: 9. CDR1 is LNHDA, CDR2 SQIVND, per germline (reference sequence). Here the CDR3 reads CASSTSGTGGSPLHF. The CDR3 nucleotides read TGTGCCAGTAGTACCTCCGGGACAGGCGGATCACCCCTCCACTTT.

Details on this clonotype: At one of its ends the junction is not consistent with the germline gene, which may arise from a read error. The CDR3: CAGSVRDYEQYF. CDR3 DNA: TGTGCCGGGAGTGTACGGGACTACGAGCAGTACTTC. The gene calls are TRBV30 and TRBJ2-7; perhaps TRBD2 as D (5 bases). This CDR3 spans 12 amino acids. Germline values: CDR1 GTSNPN, CDR2 SVGIG (reference sequence).